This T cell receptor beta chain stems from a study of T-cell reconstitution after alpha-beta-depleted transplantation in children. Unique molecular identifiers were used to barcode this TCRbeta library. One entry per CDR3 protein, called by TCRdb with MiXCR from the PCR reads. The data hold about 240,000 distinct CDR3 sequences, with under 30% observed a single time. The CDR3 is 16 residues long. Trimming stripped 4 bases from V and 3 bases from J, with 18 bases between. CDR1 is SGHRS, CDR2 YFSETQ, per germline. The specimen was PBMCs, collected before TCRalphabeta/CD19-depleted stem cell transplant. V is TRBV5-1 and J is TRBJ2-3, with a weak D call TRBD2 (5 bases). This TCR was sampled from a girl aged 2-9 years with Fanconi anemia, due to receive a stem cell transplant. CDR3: CASSRERRDPTDTQYF. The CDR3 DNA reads TGCGCCAGCAGCAGGGAACGTCGGGATCCGACAGATACGCAGTATTTT.